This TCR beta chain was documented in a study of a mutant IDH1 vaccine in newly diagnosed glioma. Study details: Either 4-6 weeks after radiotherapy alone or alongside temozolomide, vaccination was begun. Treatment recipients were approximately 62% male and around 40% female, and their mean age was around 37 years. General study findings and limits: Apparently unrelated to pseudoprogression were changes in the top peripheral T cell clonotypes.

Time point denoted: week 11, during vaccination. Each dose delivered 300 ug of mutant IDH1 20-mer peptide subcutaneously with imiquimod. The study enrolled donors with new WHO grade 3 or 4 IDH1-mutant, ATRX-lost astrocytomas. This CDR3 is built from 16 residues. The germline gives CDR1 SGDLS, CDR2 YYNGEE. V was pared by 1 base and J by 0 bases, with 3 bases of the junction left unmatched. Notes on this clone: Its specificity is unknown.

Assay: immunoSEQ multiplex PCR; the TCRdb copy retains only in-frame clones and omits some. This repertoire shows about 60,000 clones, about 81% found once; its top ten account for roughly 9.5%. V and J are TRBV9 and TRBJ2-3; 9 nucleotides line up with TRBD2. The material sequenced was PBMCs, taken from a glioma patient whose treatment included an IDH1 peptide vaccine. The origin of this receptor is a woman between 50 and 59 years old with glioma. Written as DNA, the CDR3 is TGTGCCAGCAGCGTATGGCGGGGGGGCAGCACAGATACGCAGTATTTT. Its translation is CASSVWRGGSTDTQYF.